A selection of T cell receptor beta chains follows, all from one sample in a study of cytomegalovirus exposure and HLA in healthy donors. Here immunoSEQ multiplex PCR was the method, and the copy in TCRdb shows in-frame clones only, minus some. Of about 160,000 clones in the sample, approximately 85% were seen once. Sequenced material: PBMCs. These receptors were taken from a man between 18 and 29 years old in good health and CMV-seropositive. Each CDR3 is given with its conserved first and last residue. Clone size appears in some rows only: once, few, many, or a class for an expanded clone.

v_call: TRBV7-6
clone_size: NA
cdr3_aa: CASSLDRVTEAFF

v_call: TRBV19
clone_size: NA
cdr3_aa: CASSETGGTQYF

v_call: TRBV9
clone_size: NA
cdr3_aa: CASSLGTSDEQFF

v_call: TRBV10-3
clone_size: NA
cdr3_aa: CATHAGMIETQYF

v_call: TRBV7-2
clone_size: NA
cdr3_aa: CASSHVRSSFYEQYF

v_call: TRBV6-1
clone_size: NA
cdr3_aa: CASSESLNYGYTF

v_call: TRBV11-3
clone_size: NA
cdr3_aa: CASSLRDRGPGFYGYTF

v_call: TRBV27
clone_size: NA
cdr3_aa: CASSLGQGANNEQFF

v_call: TRBV29-1
clone_size: once
cdr3_aa: CSGAQGFDGYTF

v_call: TRBV13
clone_size: NA
cdr3_aa: CASSLGTGRLEQYF

v_call: TRBV30
clone_size: NA
cdr3_aa: CAWRAGGNSPLHF

v_call: TRBV6-4
clone_size: NA
cdr3_aa: CASSVGSASEQFF

v_call: TRBV19
clone_size: NA
cdr3_aa: CASSPQGGNEKLFF

v_call: TRBV6-1
clone_size: once
cdr3_aa: CASSVRTGGNQPQHF

v_call: TRBV5-6
clone_size: once
cdr3_aa: CASSFGQGGYQPQHF

v_call: TRBV4-3
clone_size: NA
cdr3_aa: CASRGGGSRGNTGELFF

v_call: TRBV6-6
clone_size: NA
cdr3_aa: CASSLGQGVEAFF

v_call: TRBV11-3
clone_size: NA
cdr3_aa: CASSSEGQGFYGYTF

v_call: TRBV9
clone_size: NA
cdr3_aa: CASSQGLAGGTDTQYF

v_call: TRBV4-2
clone_size: NA
cdr3_aa: CASNQEGTSVLSVLTF

v_call: TRBV4-3
clone_size: NA
cdr3_aa: CASSQGAQSYEQYF

v_call: TRBV6-5
clone_size: NA
cdr3_aa: CATLTGQGTEAFF

v_call: TRBV7-8
clone_size: NA
cdr3_aa: CASSLTRLPTYEQYF

v_call: TRBV6-5
clone_size: NA
cdr3_aa: CASSYRTGEQPQHF

v_call: TRBV5-6
clone_size: NA
cdr3_aa: CASSSYNSPLHF

v_call: TRBV11-3
clone_size: NA
cdr3_aa: CASSSKPSGNRYNEQFF

v_call: TRBV15
clone_size: NA
cdr3_aa: CATSTLLAGGPNEQFF

v_call: TRBV7-2
clone_size: NA
cdr3_aa: CASSLAAGSYEQYF

v_call: TRBV13
clone_size: NA
cdr3_aa: CASSTRTGRYEQYF

v_call: TRBV5-6
clone_size: NA
cdr3_aa: CASSAAGLPRNEQFF

v_call: TRBV6-5
clone_size: NA
cdr3_aa: CASNGGAEGYTF

v_call: TRBV5-3
clone_size: NA
cdr3_aa: CARPPRGLETQYF